This T cell receptor beta chain stems from a study of T cells in Graves' hyperthyroidism and ophthalmopathy. The overall study: Pretreatment peripheral blood was obtained at initial diagnosis.

Researchers barred patients who had uncontrolled infection, other autoimmune disease, pregnancy or lactation. Diagnoses rested on clinical symptoms, serum thyroxine and TRAb, thyroid ultrasound and orbital computed tomography. Study-level findings and limits: In the analysis, a 13 V-J model separated ophthalmopathy from stable hyperthyroidism.

Amplified regions were TCR beta CDR3 sequences from RNA transcripts. TCR CDR3 regions were first amplified by RT-PCR with HTBI primers. A single record per CDR3 protein comes from TCRdb applying MiXCR to the multiplex PCR reads. The table shows about 200,000 distinct CDR3 sequences, with 17% occurring only once. The CDR3 is made up of 13 amino acids. V was trimmed by 2 bases and J by 0 bases, leaving 2 bases between them. Germline-derived CDR1 and CDR2 are SGHAT and FQNNGV. This clonotype was seen many times. Its antigen is not identified. This chain connects TRBV11-2 to TRBJ1-5; D uncertain. The sequence was collected from a man in his fifties with Graves' hyperthyroidism. The sequenced material came from blood. The CDR3 region has the DNA TGTGCCAGCAGCTTATATAGCAATCAGCCCCAGCATTTT. Amino acids: CASSLYSNQPQHF.